One T cell receptor (beta chain) is described in this entry. The data were obtained in a study of blood T cell repertoires in COVID-19. The wider study: COVID-19 samples from acute and convalescent phases originated in the United States, Italy and Spain.

This CDR3 region has 16 residues. V was clipped by 0 bases and J by 8 bases, with 19 bases between them. Germline V CDR1 and CDR2: MNHNS, SASEGT. Per the study methods: It was from reference gene primer amplification that nucleated cell counts were estimated. The data were produced by immunoSEQ multiplex PCR, yet TCRdb's version contains in-frame clones alone and is incomplete. That table furnishes V, J and clone size, whereas the DNA furnished D and trimming. The table lists about 130,000 clones, roughly 77% of them singletons, with around 5% in the top ten. Sequenced input: peripheral blood. This receptor was identified in a woman aged 70 to 79 with COVID-19, enrolled during active disease. The chain couples TRBV6-1 to TRBJ1-2, with D possibly TRBD1 on 6 matching bases. In DNA, the CDR3 is TGTGCCAGCAGTGAAGCGGCCCCTACAGGGTCGGGAGGCTACACCTTC. This gives the protein CASSEAAPTGSGGYTF.